Presented here are 12 T cell receptor beta chains from one specimen sequenced in a study of shared clonotypes between healthy human individuals. Repertoires were generated with immunoSEQ multiplex PCR, while TCRdb's copy carries only in-frame clones and drops some. The profile shows approximately 1.5 million clones, about 98.5% of them singletons. Input material: naive CD4+ T cells sorted from blood. The subset is: CD45RA+ positively selected. These receptors were taken from a man aged 25-40 years in good health.

The chain joins TRBV28 to TRBJ2-2, with D perhaps TRBD1 (6 bases). The germline V gene has CDR1 MDHEN and CDR2 SYDVKM. Trimming pared 6 bases from V and 4 bases from J, leaving 15 bases between. The CDR3 totals 15 residues. The CDR3: CASRMMTGVTGELFF. CDR3 DNA: TGTGCCAGCAGAATGATGACAGGAGTCACCGGGGAGCTGTTTTTT. Complete variable domain (other parts from reference TRBV28 and TRBJ2-2): DVKVTQSSRYLVKRTGEKVFLECVQDMDHENMFWYRQDPGLGLRLIYFSYDVKMKEKGDIPEGYSVSREKKERFSLILESASTNQTSMYLCASRMMTGVTGELFFGEGSRLTVL.

The chain couples TRBV9 to TRBJ2-7, with 9 bases identical to TRBD1. After removal of 3 bases from V and 0 bases from J, the junction contained 4 bases not matched to a gene. The CDR3 loop spans 15 amino acids. Germline V gene lookup returns CDR1 SGDLS and CDR2 YYNGEE. CDR3 loop: CASSGGQGVSYEQYF. CDR3 in DNA: TGTGCCAGCAGCGGGGGACAGGGTGTCTCCTACGAGCAGTACTTC.

V gene TRBV7-8 combines with J gene TRBJ2-7; 8 bases agree with TRBD1. Germline V CDR1 and CDR2: SGHVS, FQNEAQ. The CDR3 is 16 amino acids. The J segment lost 3 bases and the V segment lost 5 bases, leaving 12 bases of the junction unmatched. DNA of the CDR3: TGTGCCAGCAGCCCCAATGACAGGGGCTTACGCTACGAGCAGTACTTC. It translates to CASSPNDRGLRYEQYF. Looking up the rest from reference TRBV7-8 and TRBJ2-7 gives the full variable domain: GAGVSQSPRYKVAKRGQDVALRCDPISGHVSLFWYQQALGQGPEFLTYFQNEAQLDKSGLPSDRFFAERPEGSVSTLKIQRTQQEDSAVYLCASSPNDRGLRYEQYFGPGTRLTVT.

This chain links TRBV9 with TRBJ2-5; D is ambiguous. Trimming shortened V by 4 bases and J by 7 bases, and 20 bases separated the two germline ends. The CDR3 is made up of 15 amino acids. Germline V gene sequence: CDR1 SGDLS, CDR2 YYNGEE. The CDR3 sequence: CASSPLGSNAVTQYF. CDR3 DNA: TGTGCCAGCAGCCCCCTCGGGTCCAACGCGGTGACCCAGTACTTC.

The rearrangement joins TRBV6-1 to TRBJ2-5; TRBD2 agrees at 10 bases. The CDR3 has 17 amino acids. Germline assignment: CDR1 MNHNS and CDR2 SASEGT. Losses at the gene ends were 1 base for V and 2 bases for J; bases not matched to a gene: 7. The CDR3 bases are TGTGCCAGCAGTGAAGTCCCTAGCGGGAGACGGCAAGAGACCCAGTACTTC. Its protein product is CASSEVPSGRRQETQYF.

V is TRBV5-1 and J is TRBJ1-4, with 7 bases lining up with TRBD1. Looked up from germline, CDR1 is SGHRS and CDR2 is YFSETQ. With V trimmed by 4 bases and J by 7 bases, 7 bases remained unmatched. There are 14 residues in the CDR3. CDR3 coding DNA: TGCGCCAGCAGCGCTCCGGGACAGCCTGAAAAACTGTTTTTT. Protein product: CASSAPGQPEKLFF.

V gene TRBV2 combines with J gene TRBJ2-2, with D possibly being TRBD1 (7 bases). The CDR3 loop spans 16 amino acids. Looked up from germline, CDR1 is SNHLY and CDR2 is FYNNEI. V was shortened by 8 bases and J by 5 bases, with 21 bases between the two germline ends. CDR3 amino acids: CASLPLRRGHTGELFF. The CDR3 region has the DNA TGTGCCAGCCTACCCCTTAGGAGGGGGCATACCGGGGAGCTGTTTTTT.

V gene TRBV6-6 combines with J gene TRBJ1-2; 9 bases match TRBD1. CDR3 length: 15 residues. With 2 bases clipped from V and 5 bases from J, the junction kept 6 bases outside the gene matches. Per germline, CDR1 MNHNY and CDR2 SVGAGI (reference sequence). CDR3 in amino acids: CASSYPGQGFYGYTF. CDR3 bases: TGTGCCAGCAGTTACCCGGGACAGGGTTTTTATGGCTACACCTTC.

This chain links TRBV5-1 with TRBJ2-5; 10 bases match TRBD1. The CDR3 runs to 15 residues. After removal of 4 bases from V and 1 base from J, the junction contained 4 bases not matched to a gene. The V gene's germline CDR1 is SGHRS and CDR2 YFSETQ. The CDR3, as DNA: TGCGCCAGCAGCCCCAGGACAGGGGGCCAAGAGACCCAGTACTTC. Translation: CASSPRTGGQETQYF.

The rearrangement links TRBV25-1 to TRBJ2-1; D unresolved. The CDR3 spans 15 residues. V lost 9 bases to trimming and J lost 2 bases, with 17 bases between them. Germline CDR1 is MGHDK and CDR2 is SYGVNS. The CDR3 loop is CASPSGRPAYNEQFF. The CDR3 nucleotides read TGTGCCAGTCCTTCCGGGCGTCCTGCCTACAATGAGCAGTTCTTC. The full variable domain, in which reference TRBV25-1 and TRBJ2-1 provide the parts outside the CDR3, is EADIYQTPRYLVIGTGKKITLECSQTMGHDKMYWYQQDPGMELHLIHYSYGVNSTEKGDLSSESTVSRIRTEHFPLTLESARPSHTSQYLCASPSGRPAYNEQFFGPGTRLTVL.

The genes are TRBV18 and TRBJ2-7; a weak D match, TRBD2 (6 bases). The CDR3 loop spans 14 amino acids. V was pared by 4 bases and J by 0 bases, with 10 bases between. CDR1 is KGHSH, CDR2 LQKENI, per germline. CDR3 residues: CASSLRRDSYEQYF. The CDR3 bases are TGTGCCAGCTCACTGCGGCGGGACTCCTACGAGCAGTACTTC.

The chain recombines TRBV5-1 with TRBJ2-7; a weak D match, TRBD1 (5 bases). With 0 bases removed from V and 6 bases from J, the gap between germline ends came to 7 bases. This CDR3 contains 12 residues. Germline CDR1 and CDR2: SGHRS and YFSETQ. The CDR3 spells CASSLGTGEQYF. CDR3 coding DNA: TGCGCCAGCAGCTTGGGTACAGGCGAGCAGTACTTC.